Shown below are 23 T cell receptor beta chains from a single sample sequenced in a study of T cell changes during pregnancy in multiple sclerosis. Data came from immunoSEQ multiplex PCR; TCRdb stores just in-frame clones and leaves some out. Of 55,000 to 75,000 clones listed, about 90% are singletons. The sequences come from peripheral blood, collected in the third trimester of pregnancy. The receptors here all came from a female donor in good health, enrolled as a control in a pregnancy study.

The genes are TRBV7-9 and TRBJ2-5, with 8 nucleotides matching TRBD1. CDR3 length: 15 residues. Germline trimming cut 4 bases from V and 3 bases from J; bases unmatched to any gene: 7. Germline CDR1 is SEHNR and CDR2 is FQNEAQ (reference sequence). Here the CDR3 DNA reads TGTGCCAGCAGCTCCGGGACAGGCCTTGAAGAGACCCAGTACTTC. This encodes CASSSGTGLEETQYF.

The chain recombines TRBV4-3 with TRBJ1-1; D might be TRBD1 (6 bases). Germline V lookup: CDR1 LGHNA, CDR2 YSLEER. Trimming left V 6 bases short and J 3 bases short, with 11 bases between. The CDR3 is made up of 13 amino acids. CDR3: CASSYREYTEAFF. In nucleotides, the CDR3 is TGCGCCAGCAGTTACAGGGAGTACACTGAAGCTTTCTTT.

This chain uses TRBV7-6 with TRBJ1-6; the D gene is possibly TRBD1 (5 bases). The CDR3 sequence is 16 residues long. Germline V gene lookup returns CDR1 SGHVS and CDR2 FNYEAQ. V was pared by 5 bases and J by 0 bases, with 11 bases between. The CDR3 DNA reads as TGTGCCAGCAGCCAAGGGGATAGCTCCTATAATTCACCCCTCCACTTT. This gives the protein CASSQGDSSYNSPLHF.

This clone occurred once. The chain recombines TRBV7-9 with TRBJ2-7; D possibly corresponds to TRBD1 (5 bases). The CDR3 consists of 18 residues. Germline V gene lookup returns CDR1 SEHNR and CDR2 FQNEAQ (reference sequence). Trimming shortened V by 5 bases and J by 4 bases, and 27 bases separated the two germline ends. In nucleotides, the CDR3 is TGTGCCAGCAGCCTACCGAACAGCCTACCAGGGTCCGAGTACGAGCAGTACTTC. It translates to CASSLPNSLPGSEYEQYF.

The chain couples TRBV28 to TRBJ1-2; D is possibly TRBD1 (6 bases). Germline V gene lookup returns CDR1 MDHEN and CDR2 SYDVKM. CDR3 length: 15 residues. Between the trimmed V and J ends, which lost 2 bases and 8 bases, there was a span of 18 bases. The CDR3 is CASSLIGRGARGYTF. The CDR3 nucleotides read TGTGCCAGCAGTTTAATCGGGAGGGGGGCACGGGGCTACACCTTC.

This chain's CDR3 is CASSLGGTTQETQYF. In nucleotides, the CDR3 is TGTGCCAGCAGCTTAGGGGGGACAACACAAGAGACCCAGTACTTC. J is TRBJ2-5 and V is TRBV7-2; possibly TRBD1 for D (6 bases). This CDR3 spans 15 amino acids. Germline V gene lookup returns CDR1 SGHTA and CDR2 FQGNSA. The ends were cut back, 1 base at V and 2 bases at J, with 11 bases in the middle.

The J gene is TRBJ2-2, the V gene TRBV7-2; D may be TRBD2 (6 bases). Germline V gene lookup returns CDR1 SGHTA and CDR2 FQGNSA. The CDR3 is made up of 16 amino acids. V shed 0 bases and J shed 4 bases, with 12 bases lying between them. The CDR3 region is CASSLAAGRGTGELFF. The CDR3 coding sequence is TGTGCCAGCAGCTTAGCGGCGGGGCGAGGCACCGGGGAGCTGTTTTTT.

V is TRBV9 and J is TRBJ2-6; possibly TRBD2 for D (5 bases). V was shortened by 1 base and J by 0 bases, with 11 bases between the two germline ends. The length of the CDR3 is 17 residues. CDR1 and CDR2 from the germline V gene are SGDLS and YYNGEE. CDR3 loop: CASSVTELDSGANVLTF. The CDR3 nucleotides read TGTGCCAGCAGCGTAACAGAACTAGACTCTGGGGCCAACGTCCTGACTTTC.

CDR3 protein: CASSRVRTSNQPQHF. DNA of the CDR3: TGTGCCAGCAGTCGCGTTCGGACATCCAATCAGCCCCAGCATTTT. V and J are TRBV16 and TRBJ1-5; D is possibly TRBD1 (5 bases). Deletions cut 6 bases from V and 3 bases from J, with 15 bases between. The CDR3 is made up of 15 amino acids. Germline CDR1 is KGHSY and CDR2 is FQNENV.

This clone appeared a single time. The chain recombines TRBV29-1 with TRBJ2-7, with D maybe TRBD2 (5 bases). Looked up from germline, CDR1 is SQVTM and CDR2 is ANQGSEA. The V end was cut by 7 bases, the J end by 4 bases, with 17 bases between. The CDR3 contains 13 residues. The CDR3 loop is CSAGRTQLYEQYF. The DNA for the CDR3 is TGCAGCGCGGGAAGGACCCAACTATACGAGCAGTACTTC.

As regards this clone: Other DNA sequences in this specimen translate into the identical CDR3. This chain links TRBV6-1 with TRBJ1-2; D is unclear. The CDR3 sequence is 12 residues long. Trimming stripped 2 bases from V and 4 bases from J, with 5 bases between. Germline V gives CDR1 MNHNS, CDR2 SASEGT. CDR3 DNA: TGTGCCAGCAGTGAAAGGAGCTATGGCTACACCTTC. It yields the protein CASSERSYGYTF.

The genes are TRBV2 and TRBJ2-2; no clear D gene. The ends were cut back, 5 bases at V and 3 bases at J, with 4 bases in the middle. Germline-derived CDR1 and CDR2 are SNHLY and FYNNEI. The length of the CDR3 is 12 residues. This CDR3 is CASSSYTGELFF. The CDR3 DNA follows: TGTGCCAGCAGTTCTTACACCGGGGAGCTGTTTTTT.

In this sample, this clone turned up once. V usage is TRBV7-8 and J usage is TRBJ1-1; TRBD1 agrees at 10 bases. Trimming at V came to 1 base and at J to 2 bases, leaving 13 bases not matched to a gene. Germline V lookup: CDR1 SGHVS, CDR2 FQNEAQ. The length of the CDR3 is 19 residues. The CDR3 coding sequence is TGTGCCAGCAGCTTAGACGGTCGTAGGGACAGGGGTGGAAACACTGAAGCTTTCTTT. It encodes CASSLDGRRDRGGNTEAFF. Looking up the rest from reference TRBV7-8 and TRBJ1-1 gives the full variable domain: GAGVSQSPRYKVAKRGQDVALRCDPISGHVSLFWYQQALGQGPEFLTYFQNEAQLDKSGLPSDRFFAERPEGSVSTLKIQRTQQEDSAVYLCASSLDGRRDRGGNTEAFFGQGTRLTVV.

As DNA, the CDR3 is TGCGCCAGCAGCCAAGTTATGGTGGGCCAGTCCACCGGGGAGCTGTTTTTT. Amino acids: CASSQVMVGQSTGELFF. V is TRBV4-3 and J is TRBJ2-2, with D uncertain. V lost 1 base and J lost 4, with 16 bases in between. The germline V gene encodes CDR1 LGHNA and CDR2 YSLEER. The CDR3 covers 17 residues.

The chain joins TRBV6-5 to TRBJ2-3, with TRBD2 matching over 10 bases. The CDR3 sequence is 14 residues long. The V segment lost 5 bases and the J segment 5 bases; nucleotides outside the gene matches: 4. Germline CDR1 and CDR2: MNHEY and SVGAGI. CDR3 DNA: TGTGCCAGCAGTGTTGAGCGGGGGGGAGATACGCAGTATTTT. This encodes CASSVERGGDTQYF.

For the CDR3, the DNA is TGTGCCAGTGGACAAGGCACTGAAGCTTTCTTT. It translates to CASGQGTEAFF. The chain employs TRBV19 and TRBJ1-1; TRBD1 might be the D (5 bases). The CDR3 is made up of 11 amino acids. V was cut by 8 bases and J by 4 bases, with 8 bases left in between. Germline V gene lookup returns CDR1 LNHDA and CDR2 SQIVND (reference sequence).

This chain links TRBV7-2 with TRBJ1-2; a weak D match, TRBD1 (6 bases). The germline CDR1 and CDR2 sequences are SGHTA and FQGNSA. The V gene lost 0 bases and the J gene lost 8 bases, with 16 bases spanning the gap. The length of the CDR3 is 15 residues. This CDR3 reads CASSLASRDTGGYTF. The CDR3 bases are TGTGCCAGCAGCTTAGCCTCCCGGGACACTGGGGGCTACACCTTC.

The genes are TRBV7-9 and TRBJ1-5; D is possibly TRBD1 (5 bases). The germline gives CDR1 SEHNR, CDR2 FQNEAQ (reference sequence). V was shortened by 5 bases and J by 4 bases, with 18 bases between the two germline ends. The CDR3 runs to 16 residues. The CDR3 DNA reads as TGTGCCAGCAGCCGGGCCCTGACAGAGTTTAATCAGCCCCAGCATTTT. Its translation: CASSRALTEFNQPQHF.

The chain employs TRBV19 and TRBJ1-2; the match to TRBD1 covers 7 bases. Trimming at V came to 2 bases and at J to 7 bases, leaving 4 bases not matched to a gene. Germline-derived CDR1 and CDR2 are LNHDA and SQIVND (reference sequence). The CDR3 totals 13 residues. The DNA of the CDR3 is TGTGCCAGTAGTATAACAGGGGCCGGTGGCTACACCTTC. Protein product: CASSITGAGGYTF.

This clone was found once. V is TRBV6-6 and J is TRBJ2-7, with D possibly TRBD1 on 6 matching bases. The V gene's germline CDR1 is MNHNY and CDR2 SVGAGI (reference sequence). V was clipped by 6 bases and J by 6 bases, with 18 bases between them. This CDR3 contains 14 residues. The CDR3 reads CASSSYPQGGEQYF. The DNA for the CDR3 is TGTGCCAGCAGCTCCTATCCACAGGGCGGCGAGCAGTACTTC.

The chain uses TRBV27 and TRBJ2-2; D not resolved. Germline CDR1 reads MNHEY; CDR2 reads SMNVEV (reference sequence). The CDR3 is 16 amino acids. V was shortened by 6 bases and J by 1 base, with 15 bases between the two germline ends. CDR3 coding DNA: TGTGCCAGCAGATACTCCAGAGGATGGAACACCGGGGAGCTGTTTTTT. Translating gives CASRYSRGWNTGELFF.

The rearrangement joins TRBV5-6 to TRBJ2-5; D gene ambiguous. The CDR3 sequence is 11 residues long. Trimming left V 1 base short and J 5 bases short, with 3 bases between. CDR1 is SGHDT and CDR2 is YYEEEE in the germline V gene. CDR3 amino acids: CASSLRETQYF. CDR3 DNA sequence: TGTGCCAGCAGCTTGCGGGAGACCCAGTACTTC.

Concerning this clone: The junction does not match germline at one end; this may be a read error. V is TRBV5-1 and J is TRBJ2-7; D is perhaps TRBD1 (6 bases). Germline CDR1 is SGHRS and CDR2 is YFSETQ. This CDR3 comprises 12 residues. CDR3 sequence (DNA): TGCGCCAGCAGCCTACCAGGGGCCGCACGGACATTC. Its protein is CASSLPGAARTF.